The subject of this entry is one T cell receptor (delta chain). Its target is unknown. CDR3 size: 19 residues. The V gene's germline CDR1 is TSWWSYY and CDR2 QGS. Unmatched junction bases numbered 14, after V lost 5 bases and J lost 0 bases. These data originate in a study of Vδ1+ human thymocytes. Whole-study findings and limits: Unexpected Vdelta2 sequences could cause misinterpretation of bulk repertoire data. Approximately 20% of thymic delta-chain sequences were Vdelta2, with few Vdelta3, unlike blood Vdelta1+ controls. Highly polyclonal TRG and TRD repertoires with Gaussian CDR3 length distributions appeared in thymus.

Alphabeta T cells were depleted, then CD3+ Vdelta1+ Vdelta2- thymocytes were FACS-sorted. Purity of the sorted Vdelta1+ thymocytes ranged from 98% to 99.6%. Extracted RNA was reverse transcribed into cDNA. The CDR3 regions were amplified by multiplex PCR from V-gene primers to a constant-region primer. With CATT, TCRdb re-called clones from the multiplex PCR reads. In the table there are roughly 55,000 delta-chain clones, approximately 15% of which are singletons. The sample consisted of Vdelta1+ gamma-delta thymocytes from the thymus. Subset given: FACS-sorted CD3+ TCRalphabeta- TCRVdelta1+ TCRVdelta2- thymocytes. The receptor comes from a boy younger than two who had congenital heart surgery. The rearrangement links TRDV1 to TRDJ1, with 11 bases aligning to TRDD3. Written as DNA, the CDR3 is TGTGCTCTTGGGAATCGGGCCTGGGGGATACCAAGGTACACCGATAAACTCATCTTT. Its protein is CALGNRAWGIPRYTDKLIF.